This T cell receptor beta chain comes out of a study of T-cell memory formation after mild COVID-19 (dated by TCRdb to 2020 to 2023). In terms of the full investigation: TCR sequence clusters from the two donors were largely donor specific. In two donors, T-cell clones that expanded and contracted after mild COVID-19 were tracked by sequencing TCRalpha and TCRbeta repertoires over time. Two young, previously healthy adult volunteers, one female and one male, were included in the cohort.

Ficoll-Paque density gradient centrifugation was used to isolate PBMCs. Points the paper makes about the study in general: Contracting CD4+ clones turned up mainly in the CM and EM memory subsets, whereas EMRA was where CD8+ clones were enriched. The study included only a couple of mild cases, and larger cohorts that include severe cases with pre-infection samples were judged to be necessary. From day 15 to 85, contracting clones showed balanced CD4/CD8 phenotypes, whereas a second wave of clones that expanded from day 15 to 37 leaned towards CD4+. Some responding clones were detected in pre-infection memory, which suggested that pre-existing cross-reactive memory T cells had joined the SARS-CoV-2 response. Whether the second-wave clones peaking on day 37 were SARS-CoV-2 specific was not confirmed.

This clonotype has only a few counts. Its antigen target is currently unknown. Nothing much larger sits one base from this clone, and base qualities are not available. V is shortened by 3 bases, J by 8 bases, and the region joining them spans 13 bases. Based on the germline V gene (reference sequence), the CDR1 and CDR2 sequences are DFQATT and SNEGSKA. From cysteine to phenylalanine, the CDR3 is 12 amino acids long. The CDR3 DNA has 36 bases and is translated from base 1. TCRdb records Illumina NovaSeq 6000 as the sequencer. cDNA libraries for TCRalpha and TCRbeta were prepared by 5'RACE using constant-segment primers, with sample barcodes and unique molecular identifiers added. RNA was extracted from every sample with Trizol reagent. The libraries were amplified in two PCR steps, and the second step added a second sample barcode and Illumina TruSeq adapters. The libraries were sequenced on an Illumina NovaSeq using 2 x 150 bp paired-end reads. The original pipeline was this. The reads were demultiplexed and collapsed into UMI-guided consensus sequences using migec v1.2.7. Using mixcr v2.1.11, UMI consensuses were aligned to TRA and TRB V and J templates and then assembled into clonotypes. A clonotype was counted as expanded or contracted only when both edgeR and NoisET called the clonotype significant, with the noise models trained on biological replicates. For edgeR calls, the thresholds were a false discovery rate-adjusted p below 0.01 and a log2 fold-change of 1. As an exploratory analysis of dynamics, max-normalized trajectories of the 1000 most abundant clonotypes were examined with PCA combined with hierarchical clustering. Separately sequenced CD4+ and CD8+ repertoires were used to assign the CD4 or CD8 phenotype of responding clones. TCRdb reworked the public reads: Q25 trimming with fastp, MiXCR clone assembly, productive beta chains retained. Entries are consolidated by CDR3 protein sequence, retaining the most common genes and DNA. The V and J calls reflect TCRdb's pipeline rather than the authors' work. The sample table contains about 340,000 distinct CDR3 sequences; only one count was recorded for 20% to 25% of them. The ten largest clones take up around 23% of the sample.

This sequence originates from a man between 18 and 35 years old who had mild COVID-19 (a few samples of this study predate the infection). The sample titles of this study are shuffled in the database, so cell type and time point are left out; the donor was told from shared clones. Sequencing was done on a sample of PBMCs or a T cell subset sorted from them (not recorded which). The sequence joins TRBV20-1 to TRBJ1-2; there is no confident call for the D gene. The CDR3 protein is CSARSRTKGYTF. The DNA is TGCAGTGCTAGGAGCAGGACGAAGGGCTACACCTTC.